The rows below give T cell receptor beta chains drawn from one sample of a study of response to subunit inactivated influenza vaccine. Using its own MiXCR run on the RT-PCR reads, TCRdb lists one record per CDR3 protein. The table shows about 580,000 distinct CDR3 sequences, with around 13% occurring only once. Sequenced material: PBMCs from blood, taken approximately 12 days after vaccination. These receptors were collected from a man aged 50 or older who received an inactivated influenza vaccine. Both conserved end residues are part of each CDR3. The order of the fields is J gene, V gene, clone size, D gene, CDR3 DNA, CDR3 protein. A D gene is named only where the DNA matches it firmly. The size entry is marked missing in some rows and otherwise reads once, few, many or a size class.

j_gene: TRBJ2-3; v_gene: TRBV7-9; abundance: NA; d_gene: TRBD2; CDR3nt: TGTGCCAGCAGCTTAATCGTGGCTAGCGGACAAGATACGCAGTATTTT; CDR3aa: CASSLIVASGQDTQYF
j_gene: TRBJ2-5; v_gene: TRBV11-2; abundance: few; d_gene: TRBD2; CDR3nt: TGTGCCAGCAGCTTAGACTTAGCGGGAGGAGGGATAGAGACCCAGTACTTC; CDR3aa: CASSLDLAGGGIETQYF
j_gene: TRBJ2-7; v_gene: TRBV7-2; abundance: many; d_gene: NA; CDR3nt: TGTGCCAGCTCAAAAAACGGGGGTTACGAGCAGTACTTC; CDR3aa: CASSKNGGYEQYF
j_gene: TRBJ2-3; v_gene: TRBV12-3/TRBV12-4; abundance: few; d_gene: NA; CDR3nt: TGTGCCCGCAGTTCGGGGTGGGTGCGGGACACAGATACGCAGTATTTT; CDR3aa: CARSSGWVRDTDTQYF
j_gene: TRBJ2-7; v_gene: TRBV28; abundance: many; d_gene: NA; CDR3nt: TGTGCCAGCAGTCCTAGCTCCTACGAGCAGTACTTC; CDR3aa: CASSPSSYEQYF
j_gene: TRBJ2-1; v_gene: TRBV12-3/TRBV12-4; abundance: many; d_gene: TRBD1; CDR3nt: TGTGCCAGCAGTAGGGACAGGGAACCCTACAATGAGCAGTTCTTC; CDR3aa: CASSRDREPYNEQFF
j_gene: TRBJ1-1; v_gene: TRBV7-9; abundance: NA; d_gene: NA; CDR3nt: TGTGCCAGCAGCTCGGCCCGGGACACTACCGAAGCTTTCTTT; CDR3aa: CASSSARDTTEAFF
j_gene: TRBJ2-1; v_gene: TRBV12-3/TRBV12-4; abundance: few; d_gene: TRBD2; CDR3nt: TGTGCCAGCAGTCTCTTAGCGGGGGGGCCTCGTGAGCAGTTCTTC; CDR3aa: CASSLLAGGPREQFF
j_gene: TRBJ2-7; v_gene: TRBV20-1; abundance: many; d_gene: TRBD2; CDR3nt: TGCAGTGCTAGAGATCTGAGGACTAGCTACGAGCAGTACTTC; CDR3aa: CSARDLRTSYEQYF
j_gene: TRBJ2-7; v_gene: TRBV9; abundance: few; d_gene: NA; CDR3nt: TGTGCCAGCAGCGTAGGGGCAGGGCTTTCCTACGAGCAGTACTTC; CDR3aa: CASSVGAGLSYEQYF
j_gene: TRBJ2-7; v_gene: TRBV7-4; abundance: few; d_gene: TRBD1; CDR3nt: TGTGCCAGCAGCTTAGGTTGTGGCAGGGGGTACGAGCAGTACTTC; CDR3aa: CASSLGCGRGYEQYF
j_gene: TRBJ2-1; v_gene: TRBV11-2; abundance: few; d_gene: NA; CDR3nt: TGTGCCAGCAGCTTAGTTCGGCAGGTCGGTGTTGAGCAGTTCTTC; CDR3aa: CASSLVRQVGVEQFF
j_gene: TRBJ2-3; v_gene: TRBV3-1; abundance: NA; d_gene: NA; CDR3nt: TGTGCCAGCAGCCAAGGGGACGGGGATACGCAGTATTTT; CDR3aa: CASSQGDGDTQYF
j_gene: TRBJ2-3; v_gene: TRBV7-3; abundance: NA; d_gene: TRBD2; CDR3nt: TGTGCCAGCAGCGCGGGACTAGCGGGAGGGGGCACAGATACGCAGTATTTT; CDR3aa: CASSAGLAGGGTDTQYF
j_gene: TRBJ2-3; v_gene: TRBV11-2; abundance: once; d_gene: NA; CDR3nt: TGTGCCAGCAGCTCACCTCATTCAGGGGTGGCTAGCACAGATGCGCAGTATTTT; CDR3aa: CASSSPHSGVASTDAQYF
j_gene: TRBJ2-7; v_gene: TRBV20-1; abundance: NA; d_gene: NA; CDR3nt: TGCAGTGCGCGGGAACCGGGCCACGAGCAGTACTTC; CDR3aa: CSAREPGHEQYF
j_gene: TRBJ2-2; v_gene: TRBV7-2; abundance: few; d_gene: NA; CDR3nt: TGTGCCAGCAGCGCCGCTTCCACCGGGGAGCTGTTTTTT; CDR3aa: CASSAASTGELFF
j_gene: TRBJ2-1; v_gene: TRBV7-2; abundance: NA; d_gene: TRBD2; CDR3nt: TGTGCCAGCAGCGTACTAGCGGGAGGCCACAATGAGCAGTTCTTC; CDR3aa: CASSVLAGGHNEQFF
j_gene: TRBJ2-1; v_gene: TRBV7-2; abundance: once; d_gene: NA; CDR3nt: TGTGCCAGCAGCTTTCTTGCCGGGACGGCTTACAATGAGCAGTTCTTC; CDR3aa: CASSFLAGTAYNEQFF
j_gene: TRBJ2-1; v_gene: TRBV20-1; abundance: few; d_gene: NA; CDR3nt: TGCAGTGCTAGAGATCTTCCGGGAAGGTCCTACAATGAGCAGTTCTTC; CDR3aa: CSARDLPGRSYNEQFF
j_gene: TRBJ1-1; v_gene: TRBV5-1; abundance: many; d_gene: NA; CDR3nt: TGCGCCAGCAGCTTGGGCCGGGGCCCGGGATCAGGGAACACTGAAGCTTTCTTT; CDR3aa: CASSLGRGPGSGNTEAFF
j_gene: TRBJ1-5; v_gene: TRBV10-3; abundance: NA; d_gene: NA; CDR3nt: TGTGCCACCAGTGGACGGGAAAAATCAGGGCCCCAGCATTTT; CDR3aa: CATSGREKSGPQHF
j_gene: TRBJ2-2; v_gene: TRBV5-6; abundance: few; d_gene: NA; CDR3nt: TGTGCCAGCAGACGACAGACCGGGGAGCTGTTTTTT; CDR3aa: CASRRQTGELFF
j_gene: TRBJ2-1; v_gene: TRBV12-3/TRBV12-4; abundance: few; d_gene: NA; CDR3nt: TGTGCCAGCAGTTTAAAGGAGCTCGGCGGTGAGCAGTTCTTC; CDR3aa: CASSLKELGGEQFF
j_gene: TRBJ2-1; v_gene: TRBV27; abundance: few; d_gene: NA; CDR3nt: TGTGCCAGCACCGGGGCGGGGTGGGGGCGGGGAAATGAGCAGTTCTTC; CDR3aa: CASTGAGWGRGNEQFF
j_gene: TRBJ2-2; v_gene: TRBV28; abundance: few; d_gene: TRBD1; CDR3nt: TGTGCCAGCAGTTTCCGGGACAGGATTACCGGGGAGCTGTTTTTT; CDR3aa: CASSFRDRITGELFF
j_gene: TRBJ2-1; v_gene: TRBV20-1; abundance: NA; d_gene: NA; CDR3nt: TGCAGTGGAGAGGTGCCAGGGTACCTTCTGGGCTACAATGAGCAGTTCTTC; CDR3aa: CSGEVPGYLLGYNEQFF
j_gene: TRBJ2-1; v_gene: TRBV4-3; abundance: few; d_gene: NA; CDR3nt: TGCGCCAGCAGCCAAGATGCGCTGGGGACCCGAAGGCCTGAGCAGTTCTTC; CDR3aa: CASSQDALGTRRPEQFF
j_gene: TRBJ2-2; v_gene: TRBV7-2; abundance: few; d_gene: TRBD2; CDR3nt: TGTGCCAGCAGCTTCCTTGGACTAGCGAACACCGGGGAGCTGTTTTTT; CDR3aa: CASSFLGLANTGELFF
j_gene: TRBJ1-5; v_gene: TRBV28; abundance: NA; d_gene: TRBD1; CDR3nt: TGTGCCAGCAGTCTGGACAGGGGGATCGTCAATCAGCCCCAGCATTTT; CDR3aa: CASSLDRGIVNQPQHF
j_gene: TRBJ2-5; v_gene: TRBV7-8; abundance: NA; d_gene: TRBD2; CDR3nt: TGTGCCAGCAGCCCCGGGTTGTTAGCGGGAGGCTACGAGACCCAGTACTTC; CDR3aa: CASSPGLLAGGYETQYF
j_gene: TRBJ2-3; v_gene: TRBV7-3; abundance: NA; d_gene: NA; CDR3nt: TGTGCCAGCAGCCCTGGTAGGATGAGCACAGATACGCAGTATTTT; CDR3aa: CASSPGRMSTDTQYF
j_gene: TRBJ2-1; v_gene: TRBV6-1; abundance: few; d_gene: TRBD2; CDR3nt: TGTGCCAGCAGGGAGACTAGCGGGGGGGCCCAAAGGTTCTTC; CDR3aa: CASRETSGGAQRFF
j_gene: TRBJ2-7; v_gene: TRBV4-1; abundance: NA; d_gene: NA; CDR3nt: TGCGCCAGCAGCCATAGGACCTCCTACGAGCAGTACTTC; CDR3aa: CASSHRTSYEQYF
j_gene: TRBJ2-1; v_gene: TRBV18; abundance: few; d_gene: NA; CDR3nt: TGTGCCAGCTCACGAGCAGCTACCTCTTCCTACAATGAGCAGTTCTTC; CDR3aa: CASSRAATSSYNEQFF
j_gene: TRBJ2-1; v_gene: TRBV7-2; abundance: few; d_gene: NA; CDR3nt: TGTGCCAGCAGTTCCCCGGCGAACTACAATGAGCAGTTCTTC; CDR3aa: CASSSPANYNEQFF
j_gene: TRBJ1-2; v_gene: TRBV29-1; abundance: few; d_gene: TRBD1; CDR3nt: TGCAGCGTTGAAGATAGTACTATGGGACAGCACCGACCTAACTATGGCTACACCTTC; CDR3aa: CSVEDSTMGQHRPNYGYTF
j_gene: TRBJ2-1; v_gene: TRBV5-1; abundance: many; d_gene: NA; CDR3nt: TGCGCCAGCAGCTTGGAGGGGCAGGGTGGAAACAATGAGCAGTTCTTC; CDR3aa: CASSLEGQGGNNEQFF
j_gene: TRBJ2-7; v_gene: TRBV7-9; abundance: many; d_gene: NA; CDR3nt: TGTGCCAGCAGCTTAGAGATGGTTGGCAGGGGCTACGAGCAGTACTTC; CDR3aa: CASSLEMVGRGYEQYF
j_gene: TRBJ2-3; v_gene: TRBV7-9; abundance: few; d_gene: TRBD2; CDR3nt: TGTGCCAGCACCCTGACTAGCGGCGCAGATACGCAGTATTTT; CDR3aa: CASTLTSGADTQYF